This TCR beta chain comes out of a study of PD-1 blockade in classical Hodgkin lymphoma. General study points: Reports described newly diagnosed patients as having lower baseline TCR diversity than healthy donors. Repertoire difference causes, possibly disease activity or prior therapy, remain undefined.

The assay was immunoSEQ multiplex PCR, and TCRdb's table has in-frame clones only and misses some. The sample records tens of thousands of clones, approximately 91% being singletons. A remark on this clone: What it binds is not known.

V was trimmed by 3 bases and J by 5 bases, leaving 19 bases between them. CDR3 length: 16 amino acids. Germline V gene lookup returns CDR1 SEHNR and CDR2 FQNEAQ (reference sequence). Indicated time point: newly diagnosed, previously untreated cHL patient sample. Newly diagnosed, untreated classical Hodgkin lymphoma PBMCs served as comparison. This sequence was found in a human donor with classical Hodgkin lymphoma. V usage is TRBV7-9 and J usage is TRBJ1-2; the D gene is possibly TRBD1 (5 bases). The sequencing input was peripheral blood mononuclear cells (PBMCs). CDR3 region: CASSFTPPHQGYGYTF. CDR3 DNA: TGTGCCAGCAGCTTTACCCCACCCCATCAGGGATATGGCTACACCTTC.